Below, 2 T cell receptor beta chains from the same sample are listed, as sequenced in a study of blood T cell repertoires in COVID-19. Measured with immunoSEQ multiplex PCR; TCRdb has only the in-frame clones, and not every one. The table includes 35,000 to 45,000 clones, around nine tenths detected once. Sequencing used peripheral blood. These TCRs come from a human donor in a cohort sampled during active COVID-19.

V gene TRBV6-5 combines with J gene TRBJ2-7, with 9 bases identical to TRBD2. V was clipped by 2 bases and J by 4 bases; unmatched bases: 3. CDR1 and CDR2 from the germline V gene are MNHEY and SVGAGI. The CDR3 extends over 14 amino acids. CDR3 sequence reads: CASSYASGVYEQYF. The CDR3 DNA reads as TGTGCCAGCAGTTACGCTAGCGGGGTTTACGAGCAGTACTTC.

The V and J genes are TRBV6-5 and TRBJ2-7; D gene unclear. V shed 4 bases and J shed 3 bases, with 7 bases lying between them. The germline V gene has CDR1 MNHEY and CDR2 SVGAGI. The CDR3 loop spans 12 amino acids. Here the CDR3 reads CASSSFLYEQYF. CDR3 sequence (DNA): TGTGCCAGCAGTTCTTTCCTCTACGAGCAGTACTTC.